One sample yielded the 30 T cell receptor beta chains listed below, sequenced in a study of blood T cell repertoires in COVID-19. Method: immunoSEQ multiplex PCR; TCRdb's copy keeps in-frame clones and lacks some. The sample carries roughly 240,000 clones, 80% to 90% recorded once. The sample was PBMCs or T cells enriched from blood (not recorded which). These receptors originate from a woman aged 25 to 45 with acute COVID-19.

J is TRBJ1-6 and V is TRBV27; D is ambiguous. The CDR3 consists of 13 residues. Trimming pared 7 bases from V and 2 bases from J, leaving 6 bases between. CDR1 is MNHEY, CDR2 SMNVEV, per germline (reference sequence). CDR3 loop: CASMATYNSPLHF. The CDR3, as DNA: TGTGCCAGCATGGCCACCTATAATTCACCCCTCCACTTT.

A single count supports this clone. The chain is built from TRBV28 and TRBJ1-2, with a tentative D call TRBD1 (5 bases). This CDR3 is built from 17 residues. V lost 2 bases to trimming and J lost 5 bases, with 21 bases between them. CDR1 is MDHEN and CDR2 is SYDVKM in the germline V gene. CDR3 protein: CASSLMVGGGSGYGYTF. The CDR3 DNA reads TGTGCCAGCAGTTTAATGGTGGGGGGAGGCAGTGGATATGGCTACACCTTC.

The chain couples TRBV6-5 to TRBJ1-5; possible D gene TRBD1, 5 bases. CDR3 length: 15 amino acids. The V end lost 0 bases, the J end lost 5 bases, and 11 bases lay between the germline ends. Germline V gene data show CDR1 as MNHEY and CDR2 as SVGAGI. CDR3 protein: CASSYSWRGHQPQHF. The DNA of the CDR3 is TGTGCCAGCAGTTACTCGTGGAGGGGACATCAGCCCCAGCATTTT.

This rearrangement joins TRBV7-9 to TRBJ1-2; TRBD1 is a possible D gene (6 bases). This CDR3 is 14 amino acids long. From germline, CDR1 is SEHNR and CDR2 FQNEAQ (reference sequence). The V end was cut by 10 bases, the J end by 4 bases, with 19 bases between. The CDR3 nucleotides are TGTGCCACATCACCCGGGGACACCCTCTATGGCTACACCTTC. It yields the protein CATSPGDTLYGYTF.

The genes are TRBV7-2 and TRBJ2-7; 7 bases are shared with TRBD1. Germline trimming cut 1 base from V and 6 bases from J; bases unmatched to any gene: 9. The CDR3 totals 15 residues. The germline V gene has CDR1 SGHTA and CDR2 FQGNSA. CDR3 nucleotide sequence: TGTGCCAGCAGCTTAGGTCGATTACCAGGGGGCGAGCAGTACTTC. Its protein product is CASSLGRLPGGEQYF.

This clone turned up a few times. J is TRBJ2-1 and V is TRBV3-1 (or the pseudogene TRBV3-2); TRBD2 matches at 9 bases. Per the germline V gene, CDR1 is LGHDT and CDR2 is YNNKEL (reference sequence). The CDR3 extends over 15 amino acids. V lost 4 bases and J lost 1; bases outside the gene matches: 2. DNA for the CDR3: TGTGCCAGCAGCCGGAGCGGGGGGTCCTACAATGAGCAGTTCTTC. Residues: CASSRSGGSYNEQFF.

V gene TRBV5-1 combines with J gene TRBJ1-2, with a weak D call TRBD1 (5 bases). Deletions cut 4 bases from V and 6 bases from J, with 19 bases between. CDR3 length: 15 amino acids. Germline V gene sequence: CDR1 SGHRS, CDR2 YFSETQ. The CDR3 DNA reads TGCGCCAGCAGCCCCCGCAGGGTGTTGGAGAATGGCTACACCTTC. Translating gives CASSPRRVLENGYTF.

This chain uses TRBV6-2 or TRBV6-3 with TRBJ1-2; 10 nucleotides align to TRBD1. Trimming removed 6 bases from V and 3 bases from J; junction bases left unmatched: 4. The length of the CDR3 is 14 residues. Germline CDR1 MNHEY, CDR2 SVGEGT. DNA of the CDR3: TGTGCCAGCAGCCCCGGGACAGGGGACTATGGCTACACCTTC. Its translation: CASSPGTGDYGYTF.

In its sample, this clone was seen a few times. CDR3 sequence (DNA): TGTGCCAGCAGCACAGGGTTGGAGACCCAGTACTTC. Residues: CASSTGLETQYF. The V call is TRBV11-2, the J call TRBJ2-5; possible D gene TRBD1, 6 bases. Trimming cost V 5 bases and J 5 bases, with 9 bases left between them. Germline CDR1 reads SGHAT; CDR2 reads FQNNGV. This CDR3 has 12 amino acids.

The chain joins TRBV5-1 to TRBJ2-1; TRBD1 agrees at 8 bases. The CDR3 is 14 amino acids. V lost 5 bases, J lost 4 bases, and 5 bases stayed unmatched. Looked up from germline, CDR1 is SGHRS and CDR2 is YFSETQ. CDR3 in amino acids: CASSHGQGYNEQFF. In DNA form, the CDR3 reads TGCGCCAGCAGTCATGGACAGGGATACAATGAGCAGTTCTTC.

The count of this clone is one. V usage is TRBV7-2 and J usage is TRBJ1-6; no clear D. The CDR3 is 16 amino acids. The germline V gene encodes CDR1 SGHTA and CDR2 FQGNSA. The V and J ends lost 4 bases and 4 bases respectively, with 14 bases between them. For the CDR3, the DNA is TGTGCCAGCAGCTACACCCTTCTCGCATATAATTCACCCCTCCACTTT. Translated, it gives CASSYTLLAYNSPLHF.

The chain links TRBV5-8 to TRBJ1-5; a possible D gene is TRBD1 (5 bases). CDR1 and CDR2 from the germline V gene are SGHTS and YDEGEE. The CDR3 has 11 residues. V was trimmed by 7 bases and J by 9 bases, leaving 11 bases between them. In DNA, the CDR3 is TGTGCCAGCGGACAATTTTGGCCCCAGCATTTT. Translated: CASGQFWPQHF.

The CDR3, as DNA: TGTGCCAGCAGAGATCTAGCAACAGATACGCAGTATTTT. The encoded protein is CASRDLATDTQYF. The genes are TRBV5-6 and TRBJ2-3; maybe TRBD2 (5 bases). The CDR3 spans 13 residues. Germline loops: CDR1 SGHDT, CDR2 YYEEEE. Trimming took off 5 bases at V and 3 bases at J, with 10 bases between the two ends.

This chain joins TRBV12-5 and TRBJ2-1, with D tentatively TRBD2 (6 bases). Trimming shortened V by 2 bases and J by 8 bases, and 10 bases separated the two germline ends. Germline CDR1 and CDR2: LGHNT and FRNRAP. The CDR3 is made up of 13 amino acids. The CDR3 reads CASGLPGEDEQFF. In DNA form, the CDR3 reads TGTGCTAGTGGTTTGCCCGGGGAGGATGAGCAGTTCTTC.

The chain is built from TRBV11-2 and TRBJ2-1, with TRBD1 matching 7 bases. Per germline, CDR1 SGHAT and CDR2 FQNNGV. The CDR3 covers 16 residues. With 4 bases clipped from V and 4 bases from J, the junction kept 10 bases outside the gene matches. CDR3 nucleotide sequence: TGTGCCAGCAGCTATTCCCTGCAGGGGGTATACAATGAGCAGTTCTTC. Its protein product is CASSYSLQGVYNEQFF.

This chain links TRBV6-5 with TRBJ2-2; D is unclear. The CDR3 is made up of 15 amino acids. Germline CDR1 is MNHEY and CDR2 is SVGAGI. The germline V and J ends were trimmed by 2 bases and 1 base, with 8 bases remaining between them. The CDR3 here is CASSYRAGNTGELFF. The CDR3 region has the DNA TGTGCCAGCAGTTACCGAGCCGGGAACACCGGGGAGCTGTTTTTT.

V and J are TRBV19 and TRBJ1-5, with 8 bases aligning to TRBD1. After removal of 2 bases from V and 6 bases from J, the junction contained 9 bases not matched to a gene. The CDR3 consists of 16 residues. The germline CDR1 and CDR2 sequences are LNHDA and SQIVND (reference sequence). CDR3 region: CASSISEAGGGQPQHF. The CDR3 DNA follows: TGTGCCAGTAGTATAAGTGAAGCAGGGGGCGGTCAGCCCCAGCATTTT.

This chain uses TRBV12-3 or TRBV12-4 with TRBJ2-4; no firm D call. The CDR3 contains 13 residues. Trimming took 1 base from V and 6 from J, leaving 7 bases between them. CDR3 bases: TGTGCCAGCAGTTTAGACAGTTTAAACATTCAGTACTTC. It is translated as CASSLDSLNIQYF.

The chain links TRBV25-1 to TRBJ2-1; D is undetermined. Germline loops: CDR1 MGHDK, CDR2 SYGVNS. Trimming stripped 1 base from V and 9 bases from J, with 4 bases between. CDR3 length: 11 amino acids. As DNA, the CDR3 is TGTGCCAGCAGTGAATTCAGTGAGCAGTTCTTC. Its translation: CASSEFSEQFF.

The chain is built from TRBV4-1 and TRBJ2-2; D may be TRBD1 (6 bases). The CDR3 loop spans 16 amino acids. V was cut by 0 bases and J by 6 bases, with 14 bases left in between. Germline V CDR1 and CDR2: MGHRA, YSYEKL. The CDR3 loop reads CASSQDPQGYSGELFF. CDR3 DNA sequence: TGCGCCAGCAGCCAAGATCCCCAGGGGTATTCCGGGGAGCTGTTTTTT.

Written as DNA, the CDR3 is TGTGCCAGCAGCCAAAACCTCCCGGGTGAAGCTTTCTTT. Protein sequence: CASSQNLPGEAFF. V is TRBV4-2 and J is TRBJ1-1; unclear D gene. V lost 2 bases and J 7 bases, leaving 11 bases between the germline ends. Germline CDR1 is LGHNA and CDR2 is YNFKEQ. CDR3 length: 13 amino acids.

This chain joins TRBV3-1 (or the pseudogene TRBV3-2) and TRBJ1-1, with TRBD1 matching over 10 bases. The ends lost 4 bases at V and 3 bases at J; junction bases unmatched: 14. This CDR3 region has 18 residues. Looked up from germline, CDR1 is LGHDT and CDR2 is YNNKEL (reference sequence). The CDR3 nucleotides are TGTGCCAGCAGCCCCGAGTGGGACAGGGGAAACCAATACACTGAAGCTTTCTTT. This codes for CASSPEWDRGNQYTEAFF.

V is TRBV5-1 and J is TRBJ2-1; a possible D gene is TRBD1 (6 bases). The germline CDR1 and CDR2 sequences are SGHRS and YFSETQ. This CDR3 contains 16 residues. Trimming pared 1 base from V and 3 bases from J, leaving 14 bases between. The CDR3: CASSLSGTSDYNEQFF. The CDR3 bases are TGCGCCAGCAGCTTGTCGGGGACATCGGACTACAATGAGCAGTTCTTC.

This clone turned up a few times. The CDR3 region has the DNA TGTGCCAGCAGCGTCAGGACAGGGGGTGAAGCTTTCTTT. It translates to CASSVRTGGEAFF. The chain uses TRBV7-9 and TRBJ1-1, with 10 bases fitting TRBD1. CDR3 length: 13 residues. Germline values: CDR1 SEHNR, CDR2 FQNEAQ (reference sequence). The V segment lost 5 bases and the J segment 7 bases; nucleotides outside the gene matches: 4.

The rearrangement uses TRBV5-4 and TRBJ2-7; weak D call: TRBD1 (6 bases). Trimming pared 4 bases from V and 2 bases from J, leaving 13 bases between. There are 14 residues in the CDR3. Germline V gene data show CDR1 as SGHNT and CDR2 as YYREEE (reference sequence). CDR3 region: CASSLDSSPYEQYF. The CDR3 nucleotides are TGTGCCAGCAGCCTGGACAGTTCCCCCTACGAGCAGTACTTC.

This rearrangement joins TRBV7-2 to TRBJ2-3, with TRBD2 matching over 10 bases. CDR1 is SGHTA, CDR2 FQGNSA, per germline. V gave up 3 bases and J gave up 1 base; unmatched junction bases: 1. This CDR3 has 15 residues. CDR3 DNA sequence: TGTGCCAGCAGCTTTACTAGCGGGGGCACAGATACGCAGTATTTT. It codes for CASSFTSGGTDTQYF.

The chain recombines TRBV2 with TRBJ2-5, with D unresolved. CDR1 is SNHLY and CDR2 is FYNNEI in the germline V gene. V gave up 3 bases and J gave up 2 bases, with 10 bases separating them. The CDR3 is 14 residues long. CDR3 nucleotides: TGTGCCAGCAGTGAGCCTGAGGTTCAAGAGACCCAGTACTTC. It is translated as CASSEPEVQETQYF. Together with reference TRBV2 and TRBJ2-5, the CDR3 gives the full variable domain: EPEVTQTPSHQVTQMGQEVILRCVPISNHLYFYWYRQILGQKVEFLVSFYNNEISEKSEIFDDQFSVERPDGSNFTLKIRSTKLEDSAMYFCASSEPEVQETQYFGPGTRLLVL.

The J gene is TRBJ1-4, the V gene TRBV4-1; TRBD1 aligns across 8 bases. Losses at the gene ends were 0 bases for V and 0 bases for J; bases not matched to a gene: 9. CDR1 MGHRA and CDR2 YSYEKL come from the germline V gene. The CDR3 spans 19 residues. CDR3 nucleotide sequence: TGCGCCAGCAGCCAAGACAGGGGGCCCGGTCCTACAACTAATGAAAAACTGTTTTTT. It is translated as CASSQDRGPGPTTNEKLFF.

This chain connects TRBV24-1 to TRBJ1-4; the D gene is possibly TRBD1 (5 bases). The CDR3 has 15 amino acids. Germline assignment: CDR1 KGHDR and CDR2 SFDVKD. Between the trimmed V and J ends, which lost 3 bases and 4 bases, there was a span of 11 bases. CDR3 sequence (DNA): TGTGCCACCAGTGATGGAGGGGCCATTAATGAAAAACTGTTTTTT. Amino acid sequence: CATSDGGAINEKLFF.

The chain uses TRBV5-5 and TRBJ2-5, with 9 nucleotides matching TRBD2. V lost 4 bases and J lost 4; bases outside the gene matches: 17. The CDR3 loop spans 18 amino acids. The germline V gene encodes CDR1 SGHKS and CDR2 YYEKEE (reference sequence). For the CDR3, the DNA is TGTGCCAGCAGCCCCCAGGGTCGGGTAGCGGGGGTTTCAGAGACCCAGTACTTC. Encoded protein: CASSPQGRVAGVSETQYF.